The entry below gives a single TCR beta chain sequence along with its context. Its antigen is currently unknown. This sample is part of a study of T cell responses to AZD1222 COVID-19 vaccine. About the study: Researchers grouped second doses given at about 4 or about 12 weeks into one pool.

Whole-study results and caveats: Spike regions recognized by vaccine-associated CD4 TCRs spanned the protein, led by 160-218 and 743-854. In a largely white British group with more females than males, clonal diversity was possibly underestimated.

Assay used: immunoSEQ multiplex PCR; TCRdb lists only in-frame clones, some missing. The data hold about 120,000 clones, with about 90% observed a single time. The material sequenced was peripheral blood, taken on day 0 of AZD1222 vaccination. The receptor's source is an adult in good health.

As DNA, the CDR3 is TGTGCCAGCAGCCGGGCCGAGGGTACTTTCTTT. Its protein is CASSRAEGTFF. The chain couples TRBV3-1 (or the pseudogene TRBV3-2) to TRBJ1-1, with no clear D. Trimming pared 4 bases from V and 12 bases from J, leaving 12 bases between. This CDR3 has 11 residues. Looked up from germline, CDR1 is LGHDT and CDR2 is YNNKEL (reference sequence).